One sample yielded the 24 T cell receptor beta chains listed below, sequenced in a study of cytomegalovirus exposure and HLA in healthy donors. The primer mix had 60 Vbeta and 13 Jbeta primers. The data were produced by immunoSEQ multiplex PCR, yet TCRdb's version contains in-frame clones alone and is incomplete. The repertoire holds approximately 100,000 clones, 74% seen once, with less than 3.5% in the top ten. The sequenced sample consisted of PBMCs. These receptors were collected from a man between 50 and 59 years old in good health and CMV-seropositive.

This chain uses TRBV9 with TRBJ2-3, with 7 nucleotides matching TRBD1. This CDR3 spans 14 amino acids. CDR1 and CDR2 (germline): SGDLS, YYNGEE. Trimming took 9 bases from V and 1 from J; bases not matched to a gene: 8. Written as DNA, the CDR3 is TGTGCCACCACCAGAGGGGGCGGCACAGATACGCAGTATTTT. Protein: CATTRGGGTDTQYF.

This clone was seen a handful of times. The gene calls are TRBV9 and TRBJ2-5; no clear D gene. This CDR3 has 12 residues. V was trimmed by 3 bases and J by 4 bases, leaving 7 bases between them. The germline gives CDR1 SGDLS, CDR2 YYNGEE. The CDR3 is CASSDQRETQYF. The CDR3 coding sequence is TGTGCCAGCAGCGATCAGCGAGAGACCCAGTACTTC.

This clone was detected only a few times. This chain joins TRBV5-6 and TRBJ1-2; D not resolved. Trimming took off 1 base at V and 6 bases at J, with 13 bases between the two ends. The CDR3 has 14 amino acids. Germline lookup yields CDR1 SGHDT and CDR2 YYEEEE. CDR3 residues: CASSLWHQRNGYTF. The CDR3 coding sequence is TGTGCCAGCAGCTTGTGGCACCAAAGAAATGGCTACACCTTC.

This chain connects TRBV10-1 to TRBJ2-2; 10 bases are shared with TRBD1. Germline V CDR1 and CDR2: WNHNN, SYGVQD (reference sequence). The J segment lost 1 base and the V segment lost 2 bases, leaving 10 bases of the junction unmatched. The CDR3 covers 19 residues. The CDR3 sequence: CASSEGGTGESLNTGELFF. The CDR3 nucleotides are TGCGCCAGCAGTGAGGGCGGGACAGGGGAATCCCTGAACACCGGGGAGCTGTTTTTT.

Details on this clone: One end of the junction does not line up with germline, which may come from a read error. The chain couples TRBV2 to TRBJ2-7, with D possibly being TRBD1 (6 bases). The CDR3 is made up of 15 amino acids. The germline CDR1 and CDR2 sequences are SNHLY and FYNNEI. CDR3 loop: CASSEQQGTIHEQCF. The CDR3 nucleotides read TGTGCCAGCAGTGAACAACAGGGCACCATCCACGAGCAGTGCTTC.

The DNA for the CDR3 is TGTGCCAGCAGCTCCTGGACTAGCGGGGGCACAGATACGCAGTATTTT. Its translation is CASSSWTSGGTDTQYF. This chain joins TRBV5-4 and TRBJ2-3, with 12 bases lining up with TRBD2. V was clipped by 3 bases and J by 1 base; unmatched bases: 3. CDR1 and CDR2 from the germline V gene are SGHNT and YYREEE (reference sequence). The CDR3 has 16 residues.

This sequence joins TRBV4-1 and TRBJ1-6, with D possibly matching TRBD1 (6 bases). V was pared by 2 bases and J by 9 bases, with 14 bases between. The CDR3 has 15 residues. Germline V CDR1 and CDR2: MGHRA, YSYEKL. The CDR3 spells CASSQPTGKGSPLHF. For the CDR3, the DNA is TGCGCCAGCAGCCAACCCACAGGGAAAGGTTCACCCCTCCACTTT.

The V call is TRBV10-3, the J call TRBJ1-1, with D perhaps matching TRBD1 (5 bases). Per germline, CDR1 ENHRY and CDR2 SYGVKD. The CDR3 length is 14 residues. Trimming stripped 4 bases from V and 4 bases from J, with 13 bases between. CDR3 amino acids: CAISVDIGGTEAFF. CDR3 sequence (DNA): TGTGCCATCAGTGTTGACATCGGGGGCACTGAAGCTTTCTTT.

V usage is TRBV27 and J usage is TRBJ2-7; 7 nucleotides line up with TRBD1. This CDR3 has 16 residues. Germline CDR1 MNHEY, CDR2 SMNVEV (reference sequence). Losses at the gene ends were 9 bases for V and 2 bases for J; bases not matched to a gene: 16. The CDR3 DNA reads TGTGCCAGTCGTGCTGAGGGGGCAGGAATCCCCTACGAGCAGTACTTC. As protein: CASRAEGAGIPYEQYF.

The chain links TRBV4-2 to TRBJ2-7; 8 bases fit TRBD1. Germline CDR1 and CDR2: LGHNA and YNFKEQ. The CDR3 loop spans 15 amino acids. With 4 bases clipped from V and 6 bases from J, the junction kept 11 bases outside the gene matches. The CDR3 sequence is CASSPVGQGAREQYF. In DNA form, the CDR3 reads TGTGCCAGCAGCCCTGTGGGGCAGGGGGCTCGCGAGCAGTACTTC.

This clone came up a few times. The chain employs TRBV27 and TRBJ1-6; D gene ambiguous. The CDR3 covers 16 residues. Germline V gene data show CDR1 as MNHEY and CDR2 as SMNVEV (reference sequence). V was pared by 3 bases and J by 6 bases, with 15 bases between. CDR3 coding DNA: TGTGCCAGCAGTTTTTTCCCCCGTTTGCGTAATTCACCCCTCCACTTT. Protein sequence: CASSFFPRLRNSPLHF.

The chain links TRBV6-1 to TRBJ2-3, with TRBD2 matching 8 bases. This CDR3 region has 15 residues. The ends lost 6 bases at V and 5 bases at J; junction bases unmatched: 10. From germline, CDR1 is MNHNS and CDR2 SASEGT. The CDR3 DNA reads TGTGCCAGCAGCCCAGCGGGGGCCGAGTTAGATACGCAGTATTTT. Its translation is CASSPAGAELDTQYF.

A few counts support this clone. The rearrangement uses TRBV7-9 and TRBJ2-2; 12 nucleotides line up with TRBD2. V gave up 6 bases and J gave up 3 bases; unmatched junction bases: 8. This CDR3 spans 17 amino acids. Germline V lookup: CDR1 SEHNR, CDR2 FQNEAQ (reference sequence). CDR3 DNA sequence: TGTGCCAGCAGTTCCCGTCGACTAGCGGGAGACACCGGGGAGCTGTTTTTT. This codes for CASSSRRLAGDTGELFF.

This clone has a single count. V is TRBV19 and J is TRBJ1-6; tentatively, D is TRBD1 (6 bases). The germline gives CDR1 LNHDA, CDR2 SQIVND (reference sequence). The V end lost 3 bases, the J end lost 7 bases, and 13 bases lay between the germline ends. This CDR3 has 15 amino acids. For the CDR3, the DNA is TGTGCCAGTAGTATGGGACAAACCCGAAATTCACCCCTCCACTTT. As protein: CASSMGQTRNSPLHF.

Written as DNA, the CDR3 is TGTGCCAGCAGCCCGACAGGGGGGGCTGAGCAGTTCTTC. Translating it yields CASSPTGGAEQFF. This chain uses TRBV7-8 with TRBJ2-1; 9 bases are a match to TRBD1. In germline, CDR1 is SGHVS, CDR2 FQNEAQ. The length of the CDR3 is 13 residues. The V and J ends lost 5 bases and 9 bases, in that order; junction bases with no gene match: 5.

The genes are TRBV6-1 and TRBJ2-3, with a weak D call TRBD1 (6 bases). The CDR3 extends over 15 amino acids. Germline assignment: CDR1 MNHNS and CDR2 SASEGT. V lost 5 bases and J 4 bases, leaving 16 bases between the germline ends. CDR3 protein: CASSPVMGAADTQYF. CDR3 DNA: TGTGCCAGCAGTCCAGTAATGGGGGCTGCAGATACGCAGTATTTT.

This clone was seen only a few times. The CDR3 bases are TGTGCCAGCTCAGCGGGACGGGGGAACACTGAAGCTTTCTTT. It translates to CASSAGRGNTEAFF. V and J are TRBV18 and TRBJ1-1; TRBD1 might be the D (5 bases). The CDR3 runs 14 residues. V lost 5 bases and J lost 1, with 11 bases in between. Germline CDR1 reads KGHSH; CDR2 reads LQKENI.

The rearrangement links TRBV5-1 to TRBJ2-5; 8 bases align to TRBD1. After removal of 6 bases from V and 1 base from J, the junction contained 8 bases not matched to a gene. Germline V gene sequence: CDR1 SGHRS, CDR2 YFSETQ. CDR3 length equals 15 residues. CDR3 DNA sequence: TGCGCCAGCAACTACGGACAGGGATCCCAAGAGACCCAGTACTTC. As protein: CASNYGQGSQETQYF.

The CDR3 reads CASSLGGGTEAFF. Here the CDR3 DNA reads TGTGCCAGCAGCTTAGGAGGGGGTACTGAAGCTTTCTTT. This chain joins TRBV7-6 and TRBJ1-1; a weak D match, TRBD1 (6 bases). The germline V gene encodes CDR1 SGHVS and CDR2 FNYEAQ. CDR3 size: 13 residues. Between the trimmed V and J ends, which lost 1 base and 5 bases, there was a span of 8 bases.

This clone was picked up a small number of times. This chain links TRBV6-1 with TRBJ1-2; no reliable D call. Per the germline V gene, CDR1 is MNHNS and CDR2 is SASEGT. CDR3 size: 13 residues. V was clipped by 2 bases and J by 3 bases, with 7 bases between them. Here the CDR3 reads CASSEPPDYGYTF. CDR3 in DNA: TGTGCCAGCAGTGAACCCCCGGACTATGGCTACACCTTC.

The chain employs TRBV7-9 and TRBJ1-2, with 9 bases matching TRBD1. V lost 5 bases, J lost 0 bases, and 4 bases stayed unmatched. This CDR3 has 15 amino acids. Germline V gene sequence: CDR1 SEHNR, CDR2 FQNEAQ (reference sequence). CDR3 DNA sequence: TGTGCCAGCAGCCAAGGGACAGGGCCTAACTATGGCTACACCTTC. Its translation: CASSQGTGPNYGYTF. The full variable domain, rest sourced from reference TRBV7-9 and TRBJ1-2, is DTGVSQNPRHKITKRGQNVTFRCDPISEHNRLYWYRQTLGQGPEFLTYFQNEAQLEKSRLLSDRFSAERPKGSFSTLEIQRTEQGDSAMYLCASSQGTGPNYGYTFGSGTRLTVV.

This clone was counted between two and nine times. The chain combines TRBV30 with TRBJ2-7, with TRBD2 matching 8 bases. The CDR3 is made up of 14 amino acids. The junction had 6 bases not matched to a gene; V was cut back by 1 base and J by 4 bases. Germline V gives CDR1 GTSNPN, CDR2 SVGIG (reference sequence). CDR3: CAWSAPPGGYEQYF. DNA of the CDR3: TGTGCCTGGAGTGCCCCCCCGGGGGGGTACGAGCAGTACTTC.

The chain carries TRBV9 and TRBJ2-5; 9 nucleotides match TRBD1. Germline values: CDR1 SGDLS, CDR2 YYNGEE. This CDR3 is 14 amino acids long. The V and J ends lost 3 bases and 5 bases, in that order; junction bases with no gene match: 5. CDR3 nucleotide sequence: TGTGCCAGCAGCGCCTACAGGGGGCAGGAGACCCAGTACTTC. Protein: CASSAYRGQETQYF.

There are a few counts of this clone. The chain has TRBV4-3 and TRBJ1-1; no clear D. Germline V CDR1 and CDR2: LGHNA, YSLEER. The V end lost 4 bases, the J end lost 5 bases, and 14 bases lay between the germline ends. This CDR3 contains 14 residues. The CDR3 sequence is CASSLQARATEAFF. DNA for the CDR3: TGCGCCAGCAGCCTGCAGGCGAGGGCTACTGAAGCTTTCTTT.